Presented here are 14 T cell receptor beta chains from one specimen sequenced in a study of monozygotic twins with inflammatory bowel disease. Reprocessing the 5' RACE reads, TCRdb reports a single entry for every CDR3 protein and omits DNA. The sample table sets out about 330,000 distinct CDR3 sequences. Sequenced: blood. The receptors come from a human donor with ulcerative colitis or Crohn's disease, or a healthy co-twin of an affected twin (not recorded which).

The CDR3 sequence: CSARVSGRAYNEQFF. V gene TRBV20-1 combines with J gene TRBJ2-1; as DNA is missing, the TRBD2 call by TCRdb cannot be tested. The CDR3 consists of 15 residues. The germline V gene encodes CDR1 DFQATT and CDR2 SNEGSKA (reference sequence).

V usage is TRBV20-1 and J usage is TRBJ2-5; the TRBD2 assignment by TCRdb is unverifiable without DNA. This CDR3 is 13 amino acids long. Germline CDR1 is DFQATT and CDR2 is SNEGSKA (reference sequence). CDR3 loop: CSARDFGEETQYF.

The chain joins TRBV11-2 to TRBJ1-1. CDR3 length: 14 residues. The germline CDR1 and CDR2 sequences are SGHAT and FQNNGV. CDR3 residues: CASSAAVAGTEAFF.

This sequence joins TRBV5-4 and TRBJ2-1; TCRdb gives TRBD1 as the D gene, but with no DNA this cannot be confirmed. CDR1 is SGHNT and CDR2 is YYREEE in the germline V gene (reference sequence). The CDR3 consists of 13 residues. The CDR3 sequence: CASSTRTDNEQFF.

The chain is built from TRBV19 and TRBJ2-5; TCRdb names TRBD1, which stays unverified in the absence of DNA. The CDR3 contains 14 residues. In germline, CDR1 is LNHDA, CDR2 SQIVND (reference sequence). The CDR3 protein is CASAGTGALETQYF.

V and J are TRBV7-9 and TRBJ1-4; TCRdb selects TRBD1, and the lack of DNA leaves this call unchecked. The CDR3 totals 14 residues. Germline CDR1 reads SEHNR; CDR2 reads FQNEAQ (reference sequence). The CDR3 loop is CASSPRTGQKKLFF.

This chain's CDR3 is CASSSPWEGSSYNEQFF. The rearrangement joins TRBV12-3 or TRBV12-4 to TRBJ2-1; TCRdb returns TRBD2, unconfirmable since there is no DNA. The CDR3 contains 17 residues.

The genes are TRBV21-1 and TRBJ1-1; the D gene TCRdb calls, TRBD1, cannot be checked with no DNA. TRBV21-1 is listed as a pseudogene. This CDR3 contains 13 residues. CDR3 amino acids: CARGTGDFGEAFF.

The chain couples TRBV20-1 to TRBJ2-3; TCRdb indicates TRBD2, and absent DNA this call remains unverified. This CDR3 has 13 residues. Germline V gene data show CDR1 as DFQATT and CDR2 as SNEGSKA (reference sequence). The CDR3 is CSAGTSSPDTQYF.

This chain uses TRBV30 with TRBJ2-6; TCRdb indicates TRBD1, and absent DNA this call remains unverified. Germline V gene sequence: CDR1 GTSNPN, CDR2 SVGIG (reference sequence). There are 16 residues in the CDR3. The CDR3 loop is CAWNRQGGSGANVLTF.

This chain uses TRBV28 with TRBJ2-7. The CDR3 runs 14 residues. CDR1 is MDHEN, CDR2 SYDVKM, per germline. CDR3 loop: CASSAYPPAYEQYF.

The CDR3 loop reads CASSSVQREGGTDTQYF. The chain uses TRBV28 and TRBJ2-3; TCRdb's assignment of TRBD2 cannot be checked, as there is no DNA. The CDR3 sequence is 17 residues long. The germline CDR1 and CDR2 sequences are MDHEN and SYDVKM.

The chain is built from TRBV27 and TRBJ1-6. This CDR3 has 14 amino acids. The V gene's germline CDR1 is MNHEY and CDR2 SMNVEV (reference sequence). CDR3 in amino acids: CASSLGFRYSPLHF.

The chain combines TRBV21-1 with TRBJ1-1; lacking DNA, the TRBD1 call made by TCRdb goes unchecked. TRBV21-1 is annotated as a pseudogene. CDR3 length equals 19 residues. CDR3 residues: CASQTNTGGTGGVMAEAFF.